This T cell receptor beta chain was identified in a study of blood T cells in healthy people across ages. Study details: In model experiments, template switching was able to capture about one barcoded beta molecule for every two T cells that were present.

Combining a sample-barcoded 5' primer with a J-beta primer mix, a second PCR ran for 7 to 11 cycles. Each cDNA molecule was tagged by a template-switch adaptor with 12 random nucleotides. TCRdb independently ran MiXCR on the 5' RACE reads; one entry per CDR3 protein. Here the sample spans 1.5 million to 2 million distinct CDR3 sequences, around half being singletons. It was around 10 milliliters of peripheral blood that were drawn from each donor. Per the germline V gene, CDR1 is LGHNA and CDR2 is YNFKEQ. The V and J ends lost 1 base and 3 bases respectively, with 11 bases between them. The CDR3 spans 15 residues.

This rearrangement joins TRBV4-2 to TRBJ2-3, with TRBD2 as a possible D gene (6 bases). Material: blood. The source of this sequence is a woman between 35 and 50 years old in good health. CDR3 coding DNA: TGTGCCAGCAGCCAAGTAAATGCGGGGACAGATACGCAGTATTTT. Its translation is CASSQVNAGTDTQYF.